Listed below are T cell receptor beta chains from one sample, sequenced in a study of graft-versus-host responses after intestinal transplantation. Antigens for these TCRs are unknown. Sequencing used immunoSEQ multiplex PCR; TCRdb keeps in-frame clones, though not all of them. This sample yields about 82,000 clones, of which roughly 90% are seen a single time; less than 0.45% belongs to the top ten. Here the sequenced sample was unstimulated CD4+ T cells sorted from spleen or lymph node cells, taken before transplant. The receptors here all came from a human donor who was the organ donor for an intestinal transplant. Each CDR3 is given with its conserved first and last residue. D genes are given only for firm matches. Not all rows give a size; the values are once, few, many and, for expanded clones, a class.

d_call: TRBD1
clone_size: .
v_call: TRBV5-5
j_call: TRBJ1-1
cdr3_aa: CASSLRSRDRVSNTEAFF
cdr3_nt: TGTGCCAGCAGCTTAAGAAGCCGGGACAGGGTTTCGAACACTGAAGCTTTCTTT

d_call: .
clone_size: .
v_call: TRBV6-1
j_call: TRBJ1-1
cdr3_aa: CASSDWGGSTFF
cdr3_nt: TGTGCCAGCAGTGATTGGGGGGGCAGTACTTTCTTT

d_call: .
clone_size: .
v_call: TRBV5-5
j_call: TRBJ1-2
cdr3_aa: CASSSQTASYGYTF
cdr3_nt: TGTGCCAGCAGCTCCCAGACAGCTTCCTATGGCTACACCTTC

d_call: TRBD1
clone_size: .
v_call: TRBV30
j_call: TRBJ1-2
cdr3_aa: CAWKRTGNYYYGYTF
cdr3_nt: TGTGCCTGGAAACGGACAGGGAATTATTACTATGGCTACACCTTC

d_call: TRBD1
clone_size: .
v_call: TRBV18
j_call: TRBJ1-2
cdr3_aa: CASSDRDRGGYTF
cdr3_nt: TGTGCCAGCTCCGACCGGGACAGGGGAGGCTACACCTTC

d_call: .
clone_size: .
v_call: TRBV18
j_call: TRBJ1-4
cdr3_aa: CASSPPDGGEKLFF
cdr3_nt: TGTGCCAGCTCACCTCCGGATGGGGGGGAAAAACTGTTTTTT

d_call: .
clone_size: .
v_call: TRBV6-1
j_call: TRBJ2-1
cdr3_aa: CASSVASDMQQFF
cdr3_nt: TGTGCCAGCAGTGTCGCTAGCGATATGCAGCAGTTCTTC

d_call: .
clone_size: .
v_call: TRBV5-1
j_call: TRBJ2-1
cdr3_aa: CASSLETGTYNEQFF
cdr3_nt: TGCGCCAGCAGCTTGGAGACAGGCACCTACAATGAGCAGTTCTTC

d_call: .
clone_size: .
v_call: TRBV7-3
j_call: TRBJ1-1
cdr3_aa: CASSPYRNTEAFF
cdr3_nt: TGTGCCAGCAGCCCCTACAGAAACACTGAAGCTTTCTTT

d_call: .
clone_size: .
v_call: TRBV29-1
j_call: TRBJ1-1
cdr3_aa: CSVKDSNTEAFF
cdr3_nt: TGCAGCGTGAAAGACAGCAACACTGAAGCTTTCTTT

d_call: .
clone_size: .
v_call: TRBV15
j_call: TRBJ1-6
cdr3_aa: CATSPPPGQRNSPLHF
cdr3_nt: TGTGCCACCAGCCCCCCGCCGGGTCAACGTAATTCACCCCTCCACTTT

d_call: .
clone_size: .
v_call: TRBV19
j_call: TRBJ1-4
cdr3_aa: CASTRSQGRYEKLFF
cdr3_nt: TGTGCCAGTACCCGATCTCAGGGGAGATATGAAAAACTGTTTTTT

d_call: .
clone_size: .
v_call: TRBV11-2
j_call: TRBJ1-5
cdr3_aa: CASSFTGGQPQHF
cdr3_nt: TGTGCCAGCAGCTTTACCGGGGGTCAGCCCCAGCATTTT

d_call: TRBD1
clone_size: .
v_call: TRBV5-1
j_call: TRBJ2-1
cdr3_aa: CASSLGRTGSYNEQFF
cdr3_nt: TGCGCCAGCAGCTTGGGGAGGACAGGCTCCTACAATGAGCAGTTCTTC

d_call: .
clone_size: .
v_call: TRBV28
j_call: TRBJ2-2
cdr3_aa: CASIKRAGASTGELFF
cdr3_nt: TGTGCCAGCATCAAGAGGGCAGGCGCCTCGACCGGGGAGCTGTTTTTT

d_call: TRBD2
clone_size: .
v_call: TRBV6-1
j_call: TRBJ2-3
cdr3_aa: CASSAGGGADTQYF
cdr3_nt: TGTGCCAGCAGTGCGGGAGGGGGTGCAGATACGCAGTATTTT

d_call: TRBD1
clone_size: once
v_call: TRBV5-1
j_call: TRBJ1-1
cdr3_aa: CASTQGQLLRAEAFF
cdr3_nt: TGCGCCAGCACCCAGGGACAGCTCCTGCGCGCTGAAGCTTTCTTT

d_call: .
clone_size: few
v_call: TRBV11-3
j_call: TRBJ2-3
cdr3_aa: CASSLDRQRWDTQYF
cdr3_nt: TGTGCCAGCAGCTTAGATCGTCAGCGATGGGATACGCAGTATTTT

d_call: .
clone_size: .
v_call: TRBV28
j_call: TRBJ1-5
cdr3_aa: CASLRGARTYSNQPQHF
cdr3_nt: TGTGCCAGCCTACGGGGGGCCAGGACCTATAGCAATCAGCCCCAGCATTTT

d_call: TRBD1
clone_size: .
v_call: TRBV11-2
j_call: TRBJ2-1
cdr3_aa: CASSLDPGDRGSQFF
cdr3_nt: TGTGCCAGCAGCTTAGATCCGGGGGACAGGGGATCGCAGTTCTTC

d_call: TRBD1
clone_size: .
v_call: TRBV6-4
j_call: TRBJ2-2
cdr3_aa: CASRSAGGNTGELFF
cdr3_nt: TGTGCCAGCAGGAGTGCAGGGGGAAACACCGGGGAGCTGTTTTTT

d_call: .
clone_size: .
v_call: TRBV14
j_call: TRBJ1-2
cdr3_aa: CASSLRTGSYYGYTF
cdr3_nt: TGTGCCAGCAGCCTAAGAACCGGGTCGTACTATGGCTACACCTTC

d_call: .
clone_size: .
v_call: TRBV27
j_call: TRBJ1-1
cdr3_aa: CASSLGGTAGNTEAFF
cdr3_nt: TGTGCCAGCAGTTTGGGGGGGACGGCAGGGAACACTGAAGCTTTCTTT

d_call: TRBD1
clone_size: .
v_call: TRBV5-1
j_call: TRBJ2-2
cdr3_aa: CASKGADTGELFF
cdr3_nt: TGCGCCAGCAAGGGGGCGGACACCGGGGAGCTGTTTTTT

d_call: TRBD2
clone_size: .
v_call: TRBV10-3
j_call: TRBJ2-7
cdr3_aa: CAIRQSGGPIEQYF
cdr3_nt: TGTGCCATCAGGCAAAGCGGGGGCCCGATCGAGCAGTACTTC

d_call: .
clone_size: few
v_call: TRBV6-6
j_call: TRBJ1-2
cdr3_aa: CASSYGQNYGYTF
cdr3_nt: TGTGCCAGCAGTTACGGGCAGAACTATGGCTACACCTTC

d_call: .
clone_size: .
v_call: TRBV30
j_call: TRBJ2-1
cdr3_aa: CAWSIRTPYNEQFF
cdr3_nt: TGTGCCTGGAGTATCCGCACACCTTACAATGAGCAGTTCTTC

d_call: TRBD2
clone_size: .
v_call: TRBV7-2
j_call: TRBJ2-7
cdr3_aa: CASSLVGGTSGGAYEQYF
cdr3_nt: TGTGCCAGCAGCTTAGTAGGGGGGACTAGCGGGGGGGCCTACGAGCAGTACTTC

d_call: .
clone_size: .
v_call: TRBV2
j_call: TRBJ2-3
cdr3_aa: CASSSLVTFTDTQYF
cdr3_nt: TGTGCCAGCAGTTCCTTAGTGACTTTCACAGATACGCAGTATTTT

d_call: .
clone_size: .
v_call: TRBV5-1
j_call: TRBJ2-3
cdr3_aa: CASSLGLTDTQYF
cdr3_nt: TGCGCCAGCAGCTTGGGACTCACAGATACGCAGTATTTT

d_call: TRBD2
clone_size: .
v_call: TRBV19
j_call: TRBJ2-5
cdr3_aa: CASSIGGTSGSSRETQYF
cdr3_nt: TGTGCCAGTAGTATTGGGGGGACTAGCGGGAGCAGTCGAGAGACCCAGTACTTC

d_call: TRBD1
clone_size: .
v_call: TRBV28
j_call: TRBJ1-1
cdr3_aa: CASSDVLGTANTEAFF
cdr3_nt: TGTGCCAGCTCTGACGTCCTCGGGACAGCTAACACTGAAGCTTTCTTT

d_call: TRBD1
clone_size: .
v_call: TRBV5-1
j_call: TRBJ2-5
cdr3_aa: CASSKDPQGGQQETQYF
cdr3_nt: TGCGCCAGCAGCAAGGACCCACAAGGGGGCCAACAAGAGACCCAGTACTTC

d_call: TRBD1
clone_size: .
v_call: TRBV6-5
j_call: TRBJ1-4
cdr3_aa: CASSYRSTGINEKLFF
cdr3_nt: TGTGCCAGCAGTTACCGGTCGACAGGGATTAATGAAAAACTGTTTTTT

d_call: .
clone_size: few
v_call: TRBV5-4
j_call: TRBJ2-1
cdr3_aa: CASSPTRSESVQFF
cdr3_nt: TGTGCCAGCAGTCCAACGCGTAGCGAGAGTGTGCAGTTCTTC

d_call: .
clone_size: .
v_call: TRBV7-9
j_call: TRBJ2-3
cdr3_aa: CASSYTDTQYF
cdr3_nt: TGTGCCAGCAGTTACACAGATACGCAGTATTTT

d_call: .
clone_size: .
v_call: TRBV6-6
j_call: TRBJ2-5
cdr3_aa: CASSYSRALETQYF
cdr3_nt: TGTGCCAGCAGTTACTCGAGGGCGCTAGAGACCCAGTACTTC

d_call: .
clone_size: .
v_call: TRBV14
j_call: TRBJ1-2
cdr3_aa: CASSQVGGTYGYTF
cdr3_nt: TGTGCCAGCAGCCAAGTAGGAGGGACCTATGGCTACACCTTC

d_call: TRBD1
clone_size: .
v_call: TRBV13
j_call: TRBJ1-3
cdr3_aa: CASSLNGQGENTIYF
cdr3_nt: TGTGCCAGCAGCTTAAACGGACAGGGGGAAAACACCATATATTTT

d_call: TRBD1
clone_size: .
v_call: TRBV11-2
j_call: TRBJ2-2
cdr3_aa: CASSLDHSGTGPGELFF
cdr3_nt: TGTGCCAGCAGCTTAGATCACTCAGGGACAGGGCCCGGGGAGCTGTTTTTT

d_call: .
clone_size: .
v_call: TRBV30
j_call: TRBJ1-2
cdr3_aa: CAWSIYRDYTF
cdr3_nt: TGTGCCTGGAGTATCTACAGGGACTACACCTTC

d_call: TRBD2
clone_size: .
v_call: TRBV28
j_call: TRBJ2-1
cdr3_aa: CASIFSGRALNEQFF
cdr3_nt: TGTGCCAGCATCTTTAGCGGGAGGGCCCTCAATGAGCAGTTCTTC

d_call: .
clone_size: .
v_call: TRBV6-6
j_call: TRBJ1-3
cdr3_aa: CASSSTRSGNTIYF
cdr3_nt: TGTGCCAGCAGTTCGACACGCTCTGGAAACACCATATATTTT

d_call: TRBD1
clone_size: .
v_call: TRBV19
j_call: TRBJ1-1
cdr3_aa: CASSFDDREFMNTEAFF
cdr3_nt: TGTGCCAGTAGTTTTGATGACAGGGAATTTATGAACACTGAAGCTTTCTTT

d_call: TRBD2
clone_size: .
v_call: TRBV29-1
j_call: TRBJ2-5
cdr3_aa: CSVAGLASETQYF
cdr3_nt: TGCAGCGTAGCGGGACTAGCGTCGGAGACCCAGTACTTC

d_call: TRBD2
clone_size: .
v_call: TRBV14
j_call: TRBJ2-2
cdr3_aa: CASSQVSGSNTGELFF
cdr3_nt: TGTGCCAGCAGCCAAGTTAGCGGGTCGAACACCGGGGAGCTGTTTTTT

d_call: .
clone_size: .
v_call: TRBV21-1
j_call: TRBJ1-5
cdr3_aa: CASSRGRSPTAAQPQHF
cdr3_nt: TGTGCCAGCAGCAGGGGGCGGTCACCAACGGCAGCTCAGCCCCAGCATTTT

d_call: .
clone_size: .
v_call: TRBV7-3
j_call: TRBJ2-1
cdr3_aa: CASSSGQPRRYNEQFF
cdr3_nt: TGTGCCAGCAGCTCCGGACAGCCCAGACGATACAATGAGCAGTTCTTC

d_call: TRBD1
clone_size: .
v_call: TRBV23-1
j_call: TRBJ2-1
cdr3_aa: CASGQQGASLSGNEQFF
cdr3_nt: TGCGCCAGCGGACAACAGGGGGCGTCCTTGTCGGGCAATGAGCAGTTCTTC

d_call: .
clone_size: .
v_call: TRBV6-1
j_call: TRBJ1-3
cdr3_aa: CASGRQNGNTIYF
cdr3_nt: TGTGCCAGCGGGCGACAGAATGGAAACACCATATATTTT

d_call: TRBD2
clone_size: .
v_call: TRBV14
j_call: TRBJ2-7
cdr3_aa: CASSPGTSGSSSYEQYF
cdr3_nt: TGTGCCAGCAGCCCTGGGACTAGCGGATCGAGCTCCTACGAGCAGTACTTC

d_call: TRBD1
clone_size: .
v_call: TRBV11-2
j_call: TRBJ1-1
cdr3_aa: CASSLEGTGFTEAFF
cdr3_nt: TGTGCCAGCAGCTTAGAAGGGACAGGGTTCACTGAAGCTTTCTTT

d_call: TRBD2
clone_size: .
v_call: TRBV19
j_call: TRBJ2-5
cdr3_aa: CASSKARLAQLTHGQETQYF
cdr3_nt: TGTGCCAGTAGCAAAGCCCGACTAGCCCAACTAACGCACGGCCAAGAGACCCAGTACTTC